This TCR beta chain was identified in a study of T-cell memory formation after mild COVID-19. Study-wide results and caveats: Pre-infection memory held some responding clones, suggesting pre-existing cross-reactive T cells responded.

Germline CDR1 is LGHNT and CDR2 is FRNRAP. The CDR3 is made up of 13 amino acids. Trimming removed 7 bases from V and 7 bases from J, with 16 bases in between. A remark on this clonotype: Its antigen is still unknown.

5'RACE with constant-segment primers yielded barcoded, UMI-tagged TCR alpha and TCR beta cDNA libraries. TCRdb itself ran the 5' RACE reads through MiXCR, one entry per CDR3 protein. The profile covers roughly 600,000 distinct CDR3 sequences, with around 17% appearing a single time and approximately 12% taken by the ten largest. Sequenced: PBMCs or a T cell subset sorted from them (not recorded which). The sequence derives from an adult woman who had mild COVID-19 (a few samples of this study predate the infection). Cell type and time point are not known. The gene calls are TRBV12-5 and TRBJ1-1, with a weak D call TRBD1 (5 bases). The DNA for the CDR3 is TGTGCTAGTGCCGTTCGTGGGGCGGATGAAGCTTTCTTT. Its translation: CASAVRGADEAFF.